One and the same sample provided the 14 T cell receptor beta chains below, sequenced in a study of T cells in Graves' hyperthyroidism and ophthalmopathy. What was amplified from RNA transcripts were TCR beta CDR3 regions. A set of HTBI primers served as the primers for a first-round RT-PCR of the TCR CDR3. TCRdb reanalysed the multiplex PCR reads using MiXCR and keeps one entry per CDR3 protein. The sample contains around 720,000 distinct CDR3 sequences, under 45% of which appear only once. Sample: blood. These receptors were obtained from a woman between 35 and 50 years old with Graves' hyperthyroidism.

This clonotype was observed at least ten times. The gene calls are TRBV7-2 and TRBJ1-5; possibly TRBD1 for D (5 bases). The CDR3 runs 15 residues. Trimming removed 1 base from V and 1 base from J, with 8 bases in between. CDR1 and CDR2 from the germline V gene are SGHTA and FQGNSA. CDR3 sequence reads: CASSLGPGSNQPQHF. The CDR3, as DNA: TGTGCCAGCAGCTTAGGTCCAGGGAGCAATCAGCCCCAGCATTTT.

With respect to this clonotype: Relative to the germline gene, one junction end is altered; a read error may explain this. The chain couples TRBV11-1 to TRBJ2-7, with 8 bases lining up with TRBD2. The CDR3 consists of 15 residues. Germline V gene lookup returns CDR1 SGHAT and CDR2 FQDESV (reference sequence). The CDR3, as DNA: TGTGCCAGCAGCTTAGGCGCGGGAGGCTCCTACGGGCAGTACTTC. Its protein is CASSLGAGGSYGQYF.

In its sample, this clonotype was seen many times. The chain links TRBV15 to TRBJ1-2, with unresolved D. Trimming took 0 bases from V and 8 from J, leaving 16 bases between them. Germline-derived CDR1 and CDR2 are LNHNV and YYDKDF (reference sequence). CDR3 size: 15 residues. In DNA form, the CDR3 reads TGTGCCACCAGCAGAGATTATACGAGGGTAGGAGGCTACACCTTC. This codes for CATSRDYTRVGGYTF.

This clonotype occurred many times. V is TRBV7-2 and J is TRBJ2-5; D unresolved. The CDR3 extends over 13 amino acids. Deletions cut 6 bases from V and 5 bases from J, with 13 bases between. Germline assignment: CDR1 SGHTA and CDR2 FQGNSA. The CDR3 protein is CASSRRTEETQYF. In DNA form, the CDR3 reads TGTGCCAGCAGTCGTAGGACGGAGGAGACCCAGTACTTC.

In its sample, this clonotype was seen many times. The rearrangement links TRBV14 to TRBJ1-1; the D gene is possibly TRBD1 (6 bases). Trimming removed 4 bases at V and 3 bases at J, with 18 bases between. CDR1 SGHDN and CDR2 FVKESK come from the germline V gene. The CDR3 runs to 16 residues. This CDR3 reads CASSRGQGAGDTEAFF. CDR3 nucleotides: TGTGCCAGCAGCCGAGGTCAAGGGGCAGGGGACACTGAAGCTTTCTTT.

This clonotype has at least ten counts. The rearrangement links TRBV7-9 to TRBJ2-6, with TRBD2 identical over 9 bases. Germline V gives CDR1 SEHNR, CDR2 FQNEAQ (reference sequence). The V and J ends lost 5 bases and 4 bases, in that order; junction bases with no gene match: 12. This CDR3 has 18 amino acids. CDR3 loop: CASSRRLAATGGANVLTF. The CDR3 DNA reads TGTGCCAGCAGCCGAAGACTAGCGGCGACGGGAGGGGCCAACGTCCTGACTTTC.

This rearrangement joins TRBV19 to TRBJ1-1; possibly TRBD1 for D (5 bases). Between the trimmed V and J ends, which lost 2 bases and 1 base, there was a span of 17 bases. This CDR3 region has 17 residues. The germline V gene encodes CDR1 LNHDA and CDR2 SQIVND (reference sequence). The CDR3 DNA is TGTGCCAGTAGTATATCCCCAAGTCGGGGGACGAACACTGAAGCTTTCTTT. This gives the protein CASSISPSRGTNTEAFF. Full variable domain (missing parts from reference TRBV19 and TRBJ1-1): DGGITQSPKYLFRKEGQNVTLSCEQNLNHDAMYWYRQDPGQGLRLIYYSQIVNDFQKGDIAEGYSVSREKKESFPLTVTSAQKNPTAFYLCASSISPSRGTNTEAFFGQGTRLTVV.

This clonotype was counted ten times or more. V usage is TRBV7-2 and J usage is TRBJ2-5; D assignment may be TRBD1 or TRBD2 (5 bases each). V shed 0 bases and J shed 6 bases, with 11 bases lying between them. CDR1 is SGHTA, CDR2 FQGNSA, per germline. The CDR3 covers 14 residues. The CDR3 DNA follows: TGTGCCAGCAGCTTAGCGGGGGAGCATCAGACCCAGTACTTC. Protein product: CASSLAGEHQTQYF. The variable domain in full, with the rest retrieved from reference TRBV7-2 and TRBJ2-5, is GAGVSQSPSNKVTEKGKDVELRCDPISGHTALYWYRQSLGQGLEFLIYFQGNSAPDKSGLPSDRFSAERTGGSVSTLTIQRTQQEDSAVYLCASSLAGEHQTQYFGPGTRLLVL.

The rearrangement uses TRBV19 and TRBJ2-2; 8 positions agree with TRBD1. V shed 3 bases, J shed 6 bases, and the junction held 9 bases outside the gene matches. The CDR3 has 16 amino acids. The germline V gene encodes CDR1 LNHDA and CDR2 SQIVND (reference sequence). The CDR3 DNA is TGTGCCAGTAGTATTTGGGCAGGGGGCGCGTCCGGGGAGCTGTTTTTT. Its protein is CASSIWAGGASGELFF.

This clonotype was recorded many times. The chain uses TRBV2 and TRBJ1-2; D might be TRBD1 (5 bases). From germline, CDR1 is SNHLY and CDR2 FYNNEI. V lost 4 bases, J lost 0 bases, and 18 bases lay in between. The CDR3 totals 17 residues. The chain's CDR3 is CASSGNPGRITNYGYTF. The CDR3 DNA follows: TGTGCCAGCAGTGGGAACCCGGGACGGATTACTAACTATGGCTACACCTTC. The complete variable domain, with remaining parts taken from reference TRBV2 and TRBJ1-2, reads EPEVTQTPSHQVTQMGQEVILRCVPISNHLYFYWYRQILGQKVEFLVSFYNNEISEKSEIFDDQFSVERPDGSNFTLKIRSTKLEDSAMYFCASSGNPGRITNYGYTFGSGTRLTVV.

The table lists this clonotype with many counts. The rearrangement links TRBV20-1 to TRBJ2-5; 12 nucleotides line up with TRBD2. Germline CDR1 DFQATT, CDR2 SNEGSKA (reference sequence). This CDR3 has 15 amino acids. Trimming cost V 7 bases and J 2 bases; bases outside gene matches: 8. The CDR3 nucleotides are TGCAGTGTGGAAAGGACTAGCGGGGATCAAGAGACCCAGTACTTC. It encodes CSVERTSGDQETQYF.

The J gene is TRBJ2-7, the V gene TRBV28, with a tentative D call TRBD2 (6 bases). Per the germline V gene, CDR1 is MDHEN and CDR2 is SYDVKM. V was shortened by 6 bases and J by 1 base, with 22 bases between the two germline ends. The CDR3 has 17 residues. CDR3 sequence: CASSPFGGGRPSYEQYF. The DNA for the CDR3 is TGTGCCAGCAGCCCCTTCGGGGGAGGCCGCCCTTCCTACGAGCAGTACTTC.

CDR3 sequence: CASLKALGSTGELFF. In DNA, the CDR3 is TGTGCCAGTCTCAAGGCCCTAGGTAGCACCGGGGAGCTGTTTTTT. The genes are TRBV19 and TRBJ2-2, with D unclear. The CDR3 is 15 residues long. Germline assignment: CDR1 LNHDA and CDR2 SQIVND (reference sequence). Trimming pared 8 bases from V and 4 bases from J, leaving 17 bases between.

This chain connects TRBV20-1 to TRBJ1-1, with D unresolved. With 8 bases removed from V and 1 base from J, the gap between germline ends came to 11 bases. Germline CDR1 reads DFQATT; CDR2 reads SNEGSKA (reference sequence). The CDR3 contains 12 residues. The CDR3 sequence is CSYWRENTEAFF. CDR3 DNA sequence: TGCAGTTACTGGAGGGAGAACACTGAAGCTTTCTTT.